Listed below are T cell receptor beta chains from one sample, sequenced in a study. TCRdb redid the calling of the 5' RACE reads with MiXCR, one entry per CDR3 protein. This repertoire shows thousands of distinct CDR3 sequences, 40% to 50% found once; its top ten account for 2.9%. The sample comprised Tregs sorted from a lymph node. The origin of the receptors is a female donor with breast cancer. Both conserved end residues are part of each CDR3. Each record gives: V gene, J gene, CDR3 protein.

V gene: TRBV24-1; J gene: TRBJ2-1; CDR3 protein: CATSEGHYNEQFF
V gene: TRBV9; J gene: TRBJ1-6; CDR3 protein: CASSVAGSSYNSPLHF
V gene: TRBV6-5; J gene: TRBJ1-1; CDR3 protein: CASSYLQGITEAFF
V gene: TRBV11-2; J gene: TRBJ2-5; CDR3 protein: CASSDITGDQETQYF
V gene: TRBV15; J gene: TRBJ2-7; CDR3 protein: CATSRGRDGYEQYF
V gene: TRBV29-1; J gene: TRBJ2-1; CDR3 protein: CSVEDWRAGSYNEQFF
V gene: TRBV27; J gene: TRBJ1-6; CDR3 protein: CASSLGGSSYNSPLHF
V gene: TRBV29-1; J gene: TRBJ1-2; CDR3 protein: CSVVGTDYGYTF
V gene: TRBV6-5; J gene: TRBJ1-6; CDR3 protein: CASSYSLGQSSSPLHF
V gene: TRBV6-5; J gene: TRBJ1-5; CDR3 protein: CASSIDRGSNLPQHF
V gene: TRBV10-3; J gene: TRBJ2-3; CDR3 protein: CAISGRDVQGDTQYF
V gene: TRBV20-1; J gene: TRBJ2-1; CDR3 protein: CSATDYNEQFF
V gene: TRBV5-1; J gene: TRBJ1-1; CDR3 protein: CASSYDRNTEAFF
V gene: TRBV4-1; J gene: TRBJ1-2; CDR3 protein: CASSQTGYGYTF
V gene: TRBV5-1; J gene: TRBJ2-1; CDR3 protein: CANWGGYHSYNEQFF
V gene: TRBV9; J gene: TRBJ2-1; CDR3 protein: CASSVEGTYNEQFF
V gene: TRBV6-1; J gene: TRBJ2-1; CDR3 protein: CASTQHGGRGHNEQFF
V gene: TRBV12-3/TRBV12-4; J gene: TRBJ2-3; CDR3 protein: CASSLKYTDTQYF
V gene: TRBV6-5; J gene: TRBJ1-1; CDR3 protein: CASSYGQGRTEAFF
V gene: TRBV5-1; J gene: TRBJ2-7; CDR3 protein: CASSLARDGNEQYF
V gene: TRBV4-1; J gene: TRBJ2-1; CDR3 protein: CASSQETSGSNEQFF
V gene: TRBV4-1; J gene: TRBJ2-7; CDR3 protein: CASSQTTGGFYEQYF
V gene: TRBV2; J gene: TRBJ2-3; CDR3 protein: CASSELGGGSSDTQYF
V gene: TRBV5-1; J gene: TRBJ2-7; CDR3 protein: CASSLAPGGFYEQYF
V gene: TRBV6-5; J gene: TRBJ1-1; CDR3 protein: CASSYGQMNTEAFF
V gene: TRBV5-1; J gene: TRBJ2-7; CDR3 protein: CASSWGGTGDEQYF
V gene: TRBV11-3; J gene: TRBJ2-1; CDR3 protein: CASSLARDRPYDEQFF
V gene: TRBV12-3/TRBV12-4; J gene: TRBJ2-5; CDR3 protein: CASSPTRETQYF
V gene: TRBV6-5; J gene: TRBJ1-3; CDR3 protein: CASSYGYHSGNTIYF
V gene: TRBV5-4; J gene: TRBJ2-1; CDR3 protein: CASSLGGRGGSSYNEQFF
V gene: TRBV4-1; J gene: TRBJ2-2; CDR3 protein: CASSQDPSGSRWTGELFF
V gene: TRBV4-2; J gene: TRBJ2-7; CDR3 protein: CARRSKGGIEGYEQYF